These 19 T cell receptor beta chains were all obtained from the same sample, sequenced in a study of blood T cell repertoires in COVID-19. The table came from immunoSEQ multiplex PCR; TCRdb's copy has only in-frame clones and leaves some out. Here the sample spans over 130,000 clones, 84% being singletons. The material sequenced was PBMCs or T cells enriched from blood (not recorded which). The receptor source for this set is a woman in her 50s with acute COVID-19.

The gene calls are TRBV6-2 or TRBV6-3 and TRBJ1-1; tentative D call: TRBD1 (5 bases). The V end was cut by 6 bases, the J end by 5 bases, with 16 bases between. Germline CDR1 and CDR2: MNHEY and SVGEGT. The CDR3 loop spans 14 amino acids. For the CDR3, the DNA is TGTGCCAGCAGCCCCCGGGGGGGTGGGACTGAAGCTTTCTTT. It specifies CASSPRGGGTEAFF.

In nucleotides, the CDR3 is TGCGCCAGCAGCCTCCCTGGACAGAATGAGCAGTTCTTC. Translated, it gives CASSLPGQNEQFF. The gene calls are TRBV4-1 and TRBJ2-1; weak D call: TRBD1 (6 bases). Germline V gene lookup returns CDR1 MGHRA and CDR2 YSYEKL. CDR3 length: 13 amino acids. The V end was cut by 4 bases, the J end by 7 bases, with 11 bases between.

This clone was counted a single time. The V call is TRBV9, the J call TRBJ2-1, with 8 bases lining up with TRBD2. The CDR3 has 14 amino acids. Germline loops: CDR1 SGDLS, CDR2 YYNGEE. Unmatched junction bases numbered 5, after V lost 4 bases and J lost 5 bases. The CDR3 DNA reads as TGTGCCAGCAGCCCTATGGGACTAGACAATGAGCAGTTCTTC. Encoded protein: CASSPMGLDNEQFF.

A single count supports this clone. The gene calls are TRBV7-9 and TRBJ2-7, with TRBD2 matching over 8 bases. This CDR3 is 14 amino acids long. The junction had 10 bases not matched to a gene; V was cut back by 3 bases and J by 9 bases. Germline lookup yields CDR1 SEHNR and CDR2 FQNEAQ (reference sequence). CDR3 in DNA: TGTGCCAGCAGCTTGGGTAGCGGGATGGGGGGGCAGTACTTC. Translation: CASSLGSGMGGQYF.

In DNA form, the CDR3 reads TGCAGCGTTCGGCGCGACAGCCACGAGCAGTACTTC. Its protein product is CSVRRDSHEQYF. This chain links TRBV29-1 with TRBJ2-7, with D tentatively TRBD1 (5 bases). Germline V gene lookup returns CDR1 SQVTM and CDR2 ANQGSEA. The CDR3 has 12 residues. Trimming took off 5 bases at V and 5 bases at J, with 13 bases between the two ends.

The chain recombines TRBV9 with TRBJ1-2; the D gene is possibly TRBD1 (5 bases). CDR1 is SGDLS, CDR2 YYNGEE, per germline. Trimming pared 0 bases from V and 8 bases from J, leaving 17 bases between. The CDR3 has 15 residues. The CDR3 spells CASSVGDSPRTGYTF. The CDR3 DNA reads as TGTGCCAGCAGCGTAGGAGACTCCCCTCGGACAGGCTACACCTTC.

The chain uses TRBV19 and TRBJ2-1; 7 bases are a match to TRBD1. Trimming took 6 bases from V and 10 from J; bases not matched to a gene: 12. Germline V gene lookup returns CDR1 LNHDA and CDR2 SQIVND (reference sequence). The CDR3 runs to 14 residues. The CDR3 DNA is TGTGCCAGTAGGTCGACAGGGTCGTCAAGGGAGCAGTTCTTC. Its protein product is CASRSTGSSREQFF. The whole variable domain, remainder taken from reference TRBV19 and TRBJ2-1, is DGGITQSPKYLFRKEGQNVTLSCEQNLNHDAMYWYRQDPGQGLRLIYYSQIVNDFQKGDIAEGYSVSREKKESFPLTVTSAQKNPTAFYLCASRSTGSSREQFFGPGTRLTVL.

This clone was seen a single time. The V gene is TRBV11-2, the J gene TRBJ2-5; 8 bases fit TRBD1. CDR1 and CDR2 (germline): SGHAT, FQNNGV. The length of the CDR3 is 14 residues. Trimming at V came to 5 bases and at J to 2 bases, leaving 4 bases not matched to a gene. The CDR3 nucleotides read TGTGCCAGCAGCCGGACAGGGAAGCAAGAGACCCAGTACTTC. Its protein product is CASSRTGKQETQYF.

The gene calls are TRBV11-3 and TRBJ2-5, with a possible D match to TRBD1 (5 bases). Trimming shortened V by 5 bases and J by 7 bases, and 17 bases separated the two germline ends. The germline gives CDR1 SGHNT, CDR2 YENEEA. This CDR3 has 14 amino acids. The CDR3 loop reads CASSKNQGELTQYF. The CDR3 region has the DNA TGTGCCAGCAGCAAGAACCAAGGGGAATTGACCCAGTACTTC.

The CDR3 sequence is CASDPWGGLNTEAFF. CDR3 sequence (DNA): TGTGCCAGCGACCCCTGGGGGGGGCTGAACACTGAAGCTTTCTTT. This chain connects TRBV6-5 to TRBJ1-1; D possibly corresponds to TRBD1 (6 bases). The V end was cut by 8 bases, the J end by 0 bases, with 16 bases between. CDR1 is MNHEY, CDR2 SVGAGI, per germline. This CDR3 is built from 15 residues.

This chain links TRBV9 with TRBJ2-1; no firm D call. Looked up from germline, CDR1 is SGDLS and CDR2 is YYNGEE. The CDR3 length is 14 residues. Trimming shortened V by 3 bases and J by 0 bases, and 7 bases separated the two germline ends. DNA for the CDR3: TGTGCCAGCAGCGCAGCGAGCTCCTACAATGAGCAGTTCTTC. This gives the protein CASSAASSYNEQFF. Drawing the rest from reference TRBV9 and TRBJ2-1, the complete variable domain is DSGVTQTPKHLITATGQRVTLRCSPRSGDLSVYWYQQSLDQGLQFLIQYYNGEERAKGNILERFSAQQFPDLHSELNLSSLELGDSALYFCASSAASSYNEQFFGPGTRLTVL.

The chain joins TRBV5-5 to TRBJ2-1; 7 bases agree with TRBD2. This CDR3 comprises 15 residues. CDR1 is SGHKS and CDR2 is YYEKEE in the germline V gene (reference sequence). V gave up 0 bases and J gave up 3 bases; unmatched junction bases: 3. The CDR3 DNA sequence: TGTGCCAGCAGCTTGGGCCTAGCGGTCTACAATGAGCAGTTCTTC. Amino acid sequence: CASSLGLAVYNEQFF.

This clone was detected only a few times. One junction end does not reproduce the germline sequence, and a read error may be involved. V gene TRBV7-7 combines with J gene TRBJ2-2; 8 bases are a match to TRBD1. The CDR3 has 15 amino acids. The V gene's germline CDR1 is SSHAT and CDR2 FNYEAQ (reference sequence). DNA of the CDR3: TGTGCTAGCAGGTCCGGGACAGGGAACACCGGGGAGCTGTTTTTT. It translates to CASRSGTGNTGELFF.

CDR3 residues: CASSQDWTRENSPLHF. Here the CDR3 DNA reads TGCGCCAGCAGCCAAGATTGGACAAGGGAAAATTCACCCCTCCACTTT. V usage is TRBV4-3 and J usage is TRBJ1-6, with D perhaps TRBD1 (5 bases). This CDR3 contains 16 residues. Germline V gene data show CDR1 as LGHNA and CDR2 as YSLEER. Trimming took off 0 bases at V and 7 bases at J, with 13 bases between the two ends.

This clone has only one observation. The chain links TRBV30 to TRBJ1-4, with 7 bases that match TRBD1. V gave up 4 bases and J gave up 7 bases; unmatched junction bases: 9. The CDR3 is 14 residues long. Germline values: CDR1 GTSNPN, CDR2 SVGIG (reference sequence). The CDR3: CAWMMEGAGEKLFF. The CDR3, as DNA: TGTGCCTGGATGATGGAGGGGGCCGGTGAAAAACTGTTTTTT. Variable domain in full (rest from reference TRBV30 and TRBJ1-4): SQTIHQWPATLVQPVGSPLSLECTVEGTSNPNLYWYRQAAGRGLQLLFYSVGIGQISSEVPQNLSASRPQDRQFILSSKKLLLSDSGFYLCAWMMEGAGEKLFFGSGTQLSVL.

This chain joins TRBV19 and TRBJ2-2; TRBD2 agrees at 10 bases. The CDR3 totals 15 residues. J lost 7 bases, V lost 4 bases, and 6 bases had no gene match. Germline CDR1 reads LNHDA; CDR2 reads SQIVND (reference sequence). This chain's CDR3 is CASSSLAGAVGELFF. The DNA of the CDR3 is TGTGCCAGTAGTAGCCTAGCGGGAGCGGTCGGGGAGCTGTTTTTT. Variable domain in full (rest from reference TRBV19 and TRBJ2-2): DGGITQSPKYLFRKEGQNVTLSCEQNLNHDAMYWYRQDPGQGLRLIYYSQIVNDFQKGDIAEGYSVSREKKESFPLTVTSAQKNPTAFYLCASSSLAGAVGELFFGEGSRLTVL.

The V call is TRBV6-5, the J call TRBJ2-2, with 7 bases that match TRBD2. J was trimmed by 0 bases and V by 10 bases; bases with no gene match: 5. CDR1 is MNHEY and CDR2 is SVGAGI in the germline V gene. The CDR3 consists of 14 residues. CDR3 residues: CAIGRAANTGELFF. The CDR3 DNA is TGTGCCATAGGGAGGGCCGCGAACACCGGGGAGCTGTTTTTT.

This sequence joins TRBV7-9 and TRBJ2-1, with TRBD1 matching over 9 bases. CDR1 is SEHNR and CDR2 is FQNEAQ in the germline V gene (reference sequence). V was clipped by 3 bases and J by 8 bases; unmatched bases: 8. This CDR3 is built from 15 residues. The CDR3 protein is CASSLTGGIGDEQFF. CDR3 DNA: TGTGCCAGCAGCTTGACAGGGGGTATTGGCGATGAGCAGTTCTTC.

The chain uses TRBV19 and TRBJ1-2, with D perhaps TRBD1 (6 bases). The length of the CDR3 is 13 residues. Trimming removed 9 bases at V and 8 bases at J, with 19 bases between. Germline V gene sequence: CDR1 LNHDA, CDR2 SQIVND (reference sequence). CDR3 residues: CASAWGGGVGYTF. For the CDR3, the DNA is TGTGCCAGCGCCTGGGGGGGCGGAGTCGGCTACACCTTC.